A selection of T cell receptor beta chains follows, all from one sample in a study of breast tumors, draining lymph nodes, adjacent tissues. One entry per CDR3 protein, called by TCRdb with MiXCR from the multiplex PCR reads. The sample lists 80,000 to 130,000 distinct CDR3 sequences, 21% occurring once. The sample taken for sequencing was axillary lymph node tissue. Receptors were obtained from a female donor with breast cancer. Some clones in this sample may be carry-over from other donors' samples. The CDR3 runs from the conserved cysteine through the conserved F or W. The order of the fields is CDR3 DNA, CDR3 protein, V gene, J gene, clone size, D gene. The D gene is left open where the match is weak. Size tells how often a clone was seen (once, few, many) or the class of an expanded clone, and some rows leave it out.

cdr3_nt: TGTGCCAGCAAGGTCAGACAGGGAGGCGGCTACACCTTC; cdr3_aa: CASKVRQGGGYTF; v_call: TRBV2; j_call: TRBJ1-2; clone_size: -; d_call: TRBD1
cdr3_nt: TGTGCTTCGAGCACGGGGCCGGATACGCAGTATTTT; cdr3_aa: CASSTGPDTQYF; v_call: TRBV30; j_call: TRBJ2-3; clone_size: -; d_call: -
cdr3_nt: TGTGGCAGGATCCAAGAGACCCAGTACTTC; cdr3_aa: CGRIQETQYF; v_call: TRBV2; j_call: TRBJ2-5; clone_size: many; d_call: -
cdr3_nt: TGTGCCAGCAGGGTGGGGCAAGAGACCCAGTACTTC; cdr3_aa: CASRVGQETQYF; v_call: TRBV11-3; j_call: TRBJ2-5; clone_size: once; d_call: -
cdr3_nt: TGTGCCAGCAGCGTAGGCCATAAGAATTCACCCCTCCACTTT; cdr3_aa: CASSVGHKNSPLHF; v_call: TRBV9; j_call: TRBJ1-6; clone_size: many; d_call: -
cdr3_nt: TGTGCCAGCAGCGTTGGCGGGAGGGGCATGAGCGACATTCAGTACTTC; cdr3_aa: CASSVGGRGMSDIQYF; v_call: TRBV9; j_call: TRBJ2-4; clone_size: -; d_call: TRBD2
cdr3_nt: TGTGCCAGCAGTTTGCGGACATCTGGCTACACCTTC; cdr3_aa: CASSLRTSGYTF; v_call: TRBV28; j_call: TRBJ1-2; clone_size: few; d_call: -
cdr3_nt: TGTGCCAGCAGCTTAGATGGGGCGGGAGGGCCTGGAAACATTCAGTACTTC; cdr3_aa: CASSLDGAGGPGNIQYF; v_call: TRBV7-9; j_call: TRBJ2-4; clone_size: -; d_call: TRBD2
cdr3_nt: TGTGCCAGCAGTTACCTAGCGGGAGGGCCCTACAATGAGCAGTTCTTC; cdr3_aa: CASSYLAGGPYNEQFF; v_call: TRBV6-6; j_call: TRBJ2-1; clone_size: many; d_call: TRBD2
cdr3_nt: TGTGCCAGCAGCCAAGATGCTGGGGACACCGTCTACCAGTATTTT; cdr3_aa: CASSQDAGDTVYQYF; v_call: TRBV3-1; j_call: TRBJ2-3; clone_size: -; d_call: -
cdr3_nt: TGTGCCAGTACTAGGGAGCCCACAGATACGCAGTATTTT; cdr3_aa: CASTREPTDTQYF; v_call: TRBV19; j_call: TRBJ2-3; clone_size: many; d_call: -
cdr3_nt: TGTGCCAGCAGCCACTATGCCAGAAGCTCCTACGAGCAGTACTTC; cdr3_aa: CASSHYARSSYEQYF; v_call: TRBV3-1; j_call: TRBJ2-7; clone_size: many; d_call: -
cdr3_nt: TGTGCCAGCTCACCAGCCATACCGGGAGGGGGTACCGAGCAGTACTTC; cdr3_aa: CASSPAIPGGGTEQYF; v_call: TRBV18; j_call: TRBJ2-7; clone_size: -; d_call: TRBD2
cdr3_nt: TGTGCCCACAGCGGTAGGGAGGGGAGCCAAGAGACCCAGTACTTC; cdr3_aa: CAHSGREGSQETQYF; v_call: TRBV2; j_call: TRBJ2-5; clone_size: many; d_call: TRBD2
cdr3_nt: TGTGCCAGCAGCTTGGGGCGGAGTTTCACAGATACGCAGTATTTT; cdr3_aa: CASSLGRSFTDTQYF; v_call: TRBV11-3; j_call: TRBJ2-3; clone_size: many; d_call: -
cdr3_nt: TGTGCCATCAGTGAGTCGGCAGGCCTGGGAAACACCATATATTTT; cdr3_aa: CAISESAGLGNTIYF; v_call: TRBV10-3; j_call: TRBJ1-3; clone_size: many; d_call: -
cdr3_nt: TGCAGTGCCCTCTGGGCACCGGGCTACGAGCAGTGCTTC; cdr3_aa: CSALWAPGYEQCF; v_call: TRBV20-1; j_call: TRBJ2-7; clone_size: -; d_call: -
cdr3_nt: TGTGCCAGTGGAGACAGGGGGAACACCATATATTTT; cdr3_aa: CASGDRGNTIYF; v_call: TRBV19; j_call: TRBJ1-3; clone_size: many; d_call: TRBD1
cdr3_nt: TGTGCCAGCAGGAGGAGCGGGGGGGGGGAGACCCAGTACTTC; cdr3_aa: CASRRSGGGETQYF; v_call: TRBV3-1; j_call: TRBJ2-5; clone_size: -; d_call: TRBD2
cdr3_nt: TGTGCCAGCAGCTATCCCGGGGGGATGGAAGAAAAACTGTTTTTT; cdr3_aa: CASSYPGGMEEKLFF; v_call: TRBV7-9; j_call: TRBJ1-4; clone_size: many; d_call: -
cdr3_nt: TGTGCCAGCAGCCCATACCGGGACAGGGGTTACGAGCAGTACTTC; cdr3_aa: CASSPYRDRGYEQYF; v_call: TRBV9; j_call: TRBJ2-7; clone_size: many; d_call: TRBD1
cdr3_nt: TGTGCTAGCAGGATGGGCGGGGCAGGCGGGGAGCTGTTTTTT; cdr3_aa: CASRMGGAGGELFF; v_call: TRBV7-7; j_call: TRBJ2-2; clone_size: many; d_call: -
cdr3_nt: TGCAGCGTTGAAGATTGGAAGACCCAGTACTTC; cdr3_aa: CSVEDWKTQYF; v_call: TRBV29-1; j_call: TRBJ2-5; clone_size: many; d_call: -
cdr3_nt: TGTGCCACCAGCAGAGATTCCCGTCATACTCTCGAAAAACTGTTTTTT; cdr3_aa: CATSRDSRHTLEKLFF; v_call: TRBV15; j_call: TRBJ1-4; clone_size: many; d_call: -
cdr3_nt: TGTGCCAGCAGCCCCACTTTCCGGGATAACTATGGCTACACCTTC; cdr3_aa: CASSPTFRDNYGYTF; v_call: TRBV12-3/TRBV12-4; j_call: TRBJ1-2; clone_size: many; d_call: -
cdr3_nt: TGTGCCACCAGCGGGGGTGGGGCCGCGAACACCGGGGAGCTGTTTTTT; cdr3_aa: CATSGGGAANTGELFF; v_call: TRBV15; j_call: TRBJ2-2; clone_size: many; d_call: -
cdr3_nt: TGCAGCGCTAATCTGAGACAGGTCGCAGATACGCAGTATTTT; cdr3_aa: CSANLRQVADTQYF; v_call: TRBV29-1; j_call: TRBJ2-3; clone_size: many; d_call: -
cdr3_nt: TGTGCCAGCAGTCCCCATCTTGGCTACACCTTC; cdr3_aa: CASSPHLGYTF; v_call: TRBV28; j_call: TRBJ1-2; clone_size: -; d_call: -
cdr3_nt: TGCAGCGTTGTGGATGGTAATGGCTACACCTTC; cdr3_aa: CSVVDGNGYTF; v_call: TRBV29-1; j_call: TRBJ1-2; clone_size: many; d_call: -
cdr3_nt: TGTGCCTGGAGTGACCCCTCTGTGGGGTTCGAGCAGTACTTC; cdr3_aa: CAWSDPSVGFEQYF; v_call: TRBV30; j_call: TRBJ2-7; clone_size: -; d_call: -
cdr3_nt: TGCAGTGCTAAACAGGGGACCTATGGCTACACCTTC; cdr3_aa: CSAKQGTYGYTF; v_call: TRBV20-1; j_call: TRBJ1-2; clone_size: -; d_call: TRBD1
cdr3_nt: TGTGCCTATTCGGGCGCCCCGGGGCACGAGCAGTACTTC; cdr3_aa: CAYSGAPGHEQYF; v_call: TRBV7-9; j_call: TRBJ2-7; clone_size: many; d_call: -
cdr3_nt: TGCAGTGCTGGGACCAGATCCTACGAGCAGTACTTC; cdr3_aa: CSAGTRSYEQYF; v_call: TRBV20-1; j_call: TRBJ2-7; clone_size: many; d_call: -
cdr3_nt: TGTGCCAGCAGTTTACGGGGGGATGACAATCAGCCCCAGCATTTT; cdr3_aa: CASSLRGDDNQPQHF; v_call: TRBV27; j_call: TRBJ1-5; clone_size: -; d_call: -
cdr3_nt: TGTGCCAGCAGCCTAGAGGGCTGGACTCCATATGGCTACACCTTC; cdr3_aa: CASSLEGWTPYGYTF; v_call: TRBV9; j_call: TRBJ1-2; clone_size: many; d_call: -
cdr3_nt: TGTGCCAGCAGTGCTCAGGGTATCGGAAATTCACCCCTCCACTTT; cdr3_aa: CASSAQGIGNSPLHF; v_call: TRBV6-1; j_call: TRBJ1-6; clone_size: many; d_call: -
cdr3_nt: TGTGCCAGTAGTAAACAACAGGGAGACAAAAACATTCAGTACTTC; cdr3_aa: CASSKQQGDKNIQYF; v_call: TRBV19; j_call: TRBJ2-4; clone_size: -; d_call: -
cdr3_nt: TGTGCCAGCGTAAACAGGGGGCGGAAGGAAAAACTGTTTTTT; cdr3_aa: CASVNRGRKEKLFF; v_call: TRBV28; j_call: TRBJ1-4; clone_size: many; d_call: TRBD1
cdr3_nt: TGCAGTGCTAACGGTCCCAATCAGCCCCAGCATTTT; cdr3_aa: CSANGPNQPQHF; v_call: TRBV20-1; j_call: TRBJ1-5; clone_size: many; d_call: -
cdr3_nt: TGTGCCAGCGCATTGGATGGAAAGACGGCAGTCTATAATTCACCCCTCCACTTT; cdr3_aa: CASALDGKTAVYNSPLHF; v_call: TRBV6-9; j_call: TRBJ1-6; clone_size: many; d_call: -
cdr3_nt: TGTGCCAGCAGCTACGGGACAACCTATAATTCACCCCTCCACTTT; cdr3_aa: CASSYGTTYNSPLHF; v_call: TRBV3-1; j_call: TRBJ1-6; clone_size: many; d_call: -
cdr3_nt: TGTGCCAGCCAGGGAATATACGAGCAGTACTTC; cdr3_aa: CASQGIYEQYF; v_call: TRBV6-1; j_call: TRBJ2-7; clone_size: many; d_call: -
cdr3_nt: TGCGCCAGCAGCCAAGTGGAGGCGGTGAACACCGGGGAGCTGTTTTTT; cdr3_aa: CASSQVEAVNTGELFF; v_call: TRBV4-1; j_call: TRBJ2-2; clone_size: many; d_call: -
cdr3_nt: TGTGCCAGTAGTATAGAAGGTCGTGGCGAGATGTTCTTC; cdr3_aa: CASSIEGRGEMFF; v_call: TRBV19; j_call: TRBJ2-1; clone_size: many; d_call: -
cdr3_nt: TGTGCCAGCAGTTACTCCGAGGGGGCCAACGTCCTGACTTTC; cdr3_aa: CASSYSEGANVLTF; v_call: TRBV6-6; j_call: TRBJ2-6; clone_size: many; d_call: -
cdr3_nt: TGTGCCAGCAGCCAAGACGGAGGGGGGGGGCACGATACGCAGTATTTT; cdr3_aa: CASSQDGGGGHDTQYF; v_call: TRBV4-2; j_call: TRBJ2-3; clone_size: once; d_call: -
cdr3_nt: TGTGCCAGCAGTGGGGGGACAGGGCAGGCAGGATTGGAGCAGTACTTC; cdr3_aa: CASSGGTGQAGLEQYF; v_call: TRBV6-1; j_call: TRBJ2-7; clone_size: many; d_call: TRBD1
cdr3_nt: TGTGCCAGCAGCTCCGGACAGAGCTCTGGAAACACCATATATTTT; cdr3_aa: CASSSGQSSGNTIYF; v_call: TRBV7-9; j_call: TRBJ1-3; clone_size: many; d_call: -
cdr3_nt: TGTGCCAGCGGAAGGACAGGGGGGATCTACACCTTC; cdr3_aa: CASGRTGGIYTF; v_call: TRBV2; j_call: TRBJ1-2; clone_size: many; d_call: TRBD1
cdr3_nt: TGTGCCAGCAGTCCAAGGGAGGGTCAGCCCCAGCATTTT; cdr3_aa: CASSPREGQPQHF; v_call: TRBV2; j_call: TRBJ1-5; clone_size: many; d_call: -
cdr3_nt: TGCGCCAGCAGCAGGTCGGGACAAATCTACGAGCAGTACTTC; cdr3_aa: CASSRSGQIYEQYF; v_call: TRBV5-1; j_call: TRBJ2-7; clone_size: many; d_call: -
cdr3_nt: TGCAGTGCTAGAGATCTGCGCGGGAGGGCCAGAAATGAGCAGTTCTTC; cdr3_aa: CSARDLRGRARNEQFF; v_call: TRBV20-1; j_call: TRBJ2-1; clone_size: many; d_call: TRBD2
cdr3_nt: TGTGCCAGCAGTGGACTTAGGAAAGGGGGGCTCGGTGAGCAGTTCTTC; cdr3_aa: CASSGLRKGGLGEQFF; v_call: TRBV6-1; j_call: TRBJ2-1; clone_size: -; d_call: -
cdr3_nt: TGTGCCAGCAATCGCCCGGGGGGACTGAGTGGAAACACCATATATTTT; cdr3_aa: CASNRPGGLSGNTIYF; v_call: TRBV12-3/TRBV12-4; j_call: TRBJ1-3; clone_size: many; d_call: -